The entry that follows covers one T cell receptor beta chain sequence. In the original processing: Reference gene primer amplification in the assay estimated nucleated cell counts. This table comes from immunoSEQ multiplex PCR, and its TCRdb copy is limited to in-frame clones, with some not included. Clone size and V and J calls were adopted from that table, with D and trimming inferred from the DNA. The sample has around 30,000 clones, roughly 91% seen once; the top ten hold roughly a fifth. These data originate in a study of blood T cell repertoires in COVID-19. In the study overall: Spain, Italy and the United States supplied samples that represented acute and convalescent COVID-19. The analysed material was cDNA or gDNA that came from T cells, B-cell-depleted T cells, or PBMCs.

Trimming took 9 bases from V and 5 from J, leaving 19 bases between them. Germline V gene sequence: CDR1 SGHDN, CDR2 FVKESK. CDR3 length equals 15 residues. This chain joins TRBV14 and TRBJ2-2; a possible D gene is TRBD2 (5 bases). The receptor was isolated from a man older than 75 with acute or convalescent COVID-19. The material sequenced was peripheral blood. The CDR3, as DNA: TGTGCCAGGGTGACCCGACCGGGGAAGACCGGGGAGCTGTTTTTT. This codes for CARVTRPGKTGELFF.